This entry is about one T cell receptor beta chain. Its specificity is unknown. PCR used 60 Vbeta primers and 13 Jbeta primers. Assay used: immunoSEQ multiplex PCR; TCRdb lists only in-frame clones, some missing. The repertoire holds roughly 200,000 clones, roughly 74% seen once, with approximately 1.8% in the top ten. The germline V and J ends were trimmed by 5 bases and 6 bases, with 20 bases remaining between them. CDR3 size: 15 residues. Germline V lookup: CDR1 SNHLY, CDR2 FYNNEI. This specimen comes from a study of cytomegalovirus exposure and HLA in healthy donors. Study-level background: Most donors, 70% to 85% of some 400 genotyped, fell in the Caucasian-associated ancestry cluster.

Study findings and constraints: A later analysis linked more than 15,000 TCR beta sequences to HLA alleles at 0.05 false discovery rate. In an earlier analysis, most TCR beta V segments were productive about 87% or about 30% of the time. Follow-up analysis later connected one missense variant in DCLRE1C with trimming of TCR beta V- and J-genes.

The chain uses TRBV2 and TRBJ2-7; D perhaps matches TRBD1 (6 bases). The TCR sequence derives from a woman under 40 in good health and CMV-seronegative. The sequencing input was PBMCs. In DNA, the CDR3 is TGTGCCAGCAGTTTTACAGGGTTCTCACCCAGCGAGCAGTACTTC. It specifies CASSFTGFSPSEQYF. The full variable domain, completed using reference TRBV2 and TRBJ2-7, is EPEVTQTPSHQVTQMGQEVILRCVPISNHLYFYWYRQILGQKVEFLVSFYNNEISEKSEIFDDQFSVERPDGSNFTLKIRSTKLEDSAMYFCASSFTGFSPSEQYFGPGTRLTVT.